Each of the 26 T cell receptor beta chains below was sequenced from the same sample in a study of control samples from healthy donors and cancer patients. Method: immunoSEQ multiplex PCR; TCRdb's copy keeps in-frame clones and lacks some. Among around 20,000 clones listed, roughly 80% were seen once. The sample comprised PBMCs. These receptors were collected from a man older than 75 with head and neck cancer.

The chain recombines TRBV6-6 with TRBJ1-1; perhaps TRBD1 as D (6 bases). Germline V lookup: CDR1 MNHNY, CDR2 SVGAGI (reference sequence). Trimming stripped 7 bases from V and 5 bases from J, with 14 bases between. The CDR3 is made up of 13 amino acids. The CDR3 spells CASKNGQWTEAFF. DNA of the CDR3: TGTGCCAGCAAAAATGGACAGTGGACTGAAGCTTTCTTT.

V gene TRBV13 combines with J gene TRBJ1-2; D is undetermined. The ends were cut back, 5 bases at V and 1 base at J, with 11 bases in the middle. The CDR3 length is 14 residues. The germline V gene has CDR1 PRHDT and CDR2 FYEKMQ (reference sequence). CDR3 sequence reads: CASSAPGDNYGYTF. The DNA for the CDR3 is TGTGCCAGCAGCGCCCCGGGAGATAACTATGGCTACACCTTC.

The V and J genes are TRBV11-2 and TRBJ1-3; D gene uncertain. The V gene's germline CDR1 is SGHAT and CDR2 FQNNGV. The CDR3 is made up of 14 amino acids. Trimming stripped 4 bases from V and 0 bases from J, with 7 bases between. DNA for the CDR3: TGTGCCAGCAGCTCTCAGTCCTCTGGAAACACCATATATTTT. Its protein product is CASSSQSSGNTIYF.

The genes are TRBV5-6 and TRBJ2-5; D might be TRBD2 (6 bases). The CDR3 spans 14 residues. The germline V and J ends were trimmed by 3 bases and 2 bases, with 11 bases remaining between them. The V gene's germline CDR1 is SGHDT and CDR2 YYEEEE. CDR3 sequence (DNA): TGTGCCAGCAGCTCGCCGGGGACTCAAGAGACCCAGTACTTC. It specifies CASSSPGTQETQYF.

The chain combines TRBV6-2 or TRBV6-3 with TRBJ1-5, with a possible D match to TRBD1 (6 bases). Per the germline V gene, CDR1 is MNHEY and CDR2 is SVGEGT. This CDR3 is 17 amino acids long. Trimming left V 3 bases short and J 1 base short, with 16 bases between. The CDR3 sequence: CASSYEFGGPSNQPQHF. In DNA, the CDR3 is TGTGCCAGCAGTTATGAGTTCGGGGGGCCGAGCAATCAGCCCCAGCATTTT.

This sequence joins TRBV5-6 and TRBJ2-2, with 12 bases matching TRBD2. The CDR3 is made up of 15 amino acids. The germline CDR1 and CDR2 sequences are SGHDT and YYEEEE. The junction had 7 bases not matched to a gene; V was cut back by 6 bases and J by 7 bases. CDR3 bases: TGTGCCAGCACACTAGCGGGGGGAAGAGTCGGGGAGCTGTTTTTT. This gives the protein CASTLAGGRVGELFF. The whole variable domain, filled in from reference TRBV5-6 and TRBJ2-2, reads DAGVTQSPTHLIKTRGQQVTLRCSPKSGHDTVSWYQQALGQGPQFIFQYYEEEERQRGNFPDRFSGHQFPNYSSELNVNALLLGDSALYLCASTLAGGRVGELFFGEGSRLTVL.

The rearrangement links TRBV10-3 to TRBJ2-7; D unresolved. Germline V gene sequence: CDR1 ENHRY, CDR2 SYGVKD. Trimming cost V 0 bases and J 5 bases, with 2 bases left between them. The CDR3 consists of 11 residues. DNA for the CDR3: TGTGCCATCAGTGAGTCAAACGAGCAGTACTTC. Its translation: CAISESNEQYF.

The rearrangement joins TRBV6-5 to TRBJ1-5; D call uncertain. Trimming took 5 bases from V and 0 from J, leaving 11 bases between them. Germline V lookup: CDR1 MNHEY, CDR2 SVGAGI. The CDR3 spans 15 residues. This chain's CDR3 is CASSPRGNSNQPQHF. CDR3 sequence (DNA): TGTGCCAGCAGTCCGAGAGGGAATAGCAATCAGCCCCAGCATTTT.

This clone was detected only once. The V gene is TRBV10-1, the J gene TRBJ2-3, with TRBD2 matching 8 bases. CDR1 is WNHNN, CDR2 SYGVQD, per germline (reference sequence). The V segment lost 4 bases and the J segment 1 base; nucleotides outside the gene matches: 4. CDR3 length: 15 amino acids. As DNA, the CDR3 is TGCGCCAGCAGTGCTGAAGCGGGAGGCACAGATACGCAGTATTTT. Its translation: CASSAEAGGTDTQYF.

The chain recombines TRBV3-1 (or the pseudogene TRBV3-2) with TRBJ2-1; D is possibly TRBD1 (6 bases). The V end was cut by 0 bases, the J end by 3 bases, with 9 bases between. This CDR3 region has 15 residues. The germline CDR1 and CDR2 sequences are LGHDT and YNNKEL (reference sequence). CDR3 DNA sequence: TGTGCCAGCAGCCAAGAAACAGGGAACTACAATGAGCAGTTCTTC. Residues: CASSQETGNYNEQFF.

In its sample, this clone was seen a few times. This rearrangement joins TRBV6-6 to TRBJ1-2, with a tentative D call TRBD1 (6 bases). Trimming removed 5 bases at V and 2 bases at J, with 15 bases between. The CDR3 extends over 15 amino acids. Germline V gene data show CDR1 as MNHNY and CDR2 as SVGAGI (reference sequence). The CDR3 reads CASSDPPQGNYGYTF. The CDR3 DNA sequence: TGTGCCAGCAGTGACCCCCCACAGGGCAACTATGGCTACACCTTC.

The chain combines TRBV4-2 with TRBJ2-3, with TRBD2 matching 11 bases. Germline V gene sequence: CDR1 LGHNA, CDR2 YNFKEQ. This CDR3 region has 20 residues. J lost 0 bases, V lost 4 bases, and 15 bases had no gene match. The CDR3 loop is CASSLTLVLAGVSSTDTQYF. DNA of the CDR3: TGTGCCAGCAGCCTCACACTAGTACTAGCGGGGGTCTCTAGCACAGATACGCAGTATTTT.

This clone was detected only a few times. The genes are TRBV7-2 and TRBJ2-3, with D possibly called TRBD1 or TRBD2 (6 bases each). The CDR3 covers 14 residues. Trimming cost V 3 bases and J 4 bases, with 11 bases left between them. Germline V gene lookup returns CDR1 SGHTA and CDR2 FQGNSA. CDR3 protein: CASSFYGGADTQYF. The CDR3 DNA is TGTGCCAGCAGCTTTTACGGGGGCGCAGATACGCAGTATTTT.

J is TRBJ2-1 and V is TRBV14, with 10 bases aligning to TRBD2. With 4 bases clipped from V and 7 bases from J, the junction kept 10 bases outside the gene matches. The CDR3 runs 16 residues. CDR1 and CDR2 (germline): SGHDN, FVKESK. CDR3 DNA sequence: TGTGCCAGCAGCCGACAGGGGACTAGCGCTTGGAATGAGCAGTTCTTC. Translated: CASSRQGTSAWNEQFF.

This chain uses TRBV18 with TRBJ2-1, with TRBD2 identical over 8 bases. The ends lost 5 bases at V and 7 bases at J; junction bases unmatched: 7. Germline values: CDR1 KGHSH, CDR2 LQKENI. The CDR3 has 14 residues. The CDR3 is CASSSTSVLNEQFF. Here the CDR3 DNA reads TGTGCCAGCTCATCGACTAGCGTCCTGAATGAGCAGTTCTTC.

The V and J genes are TRBV2 and TRBJ2-7; tentative D call: TRBD1 (6 bases). Germline CDR1 and CDR2: SNHLY and FYNNEI. This CDR3 region has 14 residues. V lost 3 bases, J lost 3 bases, and 12 bases lay in between. The CDR3 protein is CASSDGSRGYEQYF. Written as DNA, the CDR3 is TGTGCCAGCAGTGACGGTAGCAGGGGCTACGAGCAGTACTTC.

The chain carries TRBV11-2 and TRBJ2-1, with D perhaps TRBD2 (6 bases). This CDR3 spans 13 amino acids. V gave up 3 bases and J gave up 6 bases, with 9 bases separating them. CDR1 is SGHAT and CDR2 is FQNNGV in the germline V gene. The CDR3 DNA reads as TGTGCCAGCAGCTTTGGACTATTCAATGAGCAGTTCTTC. It codes for CASSFGLFNEQFF.

The V call is TRBV2, the J call TRBJ2-5; D not certain. CDR3 length: 12 residues. Germline CDR1 is SNHLY and CDR2 is FYNNEI. The germline V and J ends were trimmed by 8 bases and 1 base, with 8 bases remaining between them. The CDR3 is CASGRSQETQYF. DNA for the CDR3: TGTGCCAGCGGGCGGAGCCAAGAGACCCAGTACTTC.

The V call is TRBV5-6, the J call TRBJ1-2, with a tentative D call TRBD1 (6 bases). The ends were cut back, 2 bases at V and 0 bases at J, with 11 bases in the middle. The CDR3 has 15 amino acids. Germline V gene lookup returns CDR1 SGHDT and CDR2 YYEEEE. In DNA form, the CDR3 reads TGTGCCAGCAGCTTTCTGGACAGCACTAACTATGGCTACACCTTC. This codes for CASSFLDSTNYGYTF.

The chain employs TRBV7-2 and TRBJ2-5; 8 bases line up with TRBD1. The CDR3 runs to 14 residues. The V and J ends lost 5 bases and 6 bases, in that order; junction bases with no gene match: 8. CDR1 is SGHTA and CDR2 is FQGNSA in the germline V gene. The CDR3 nucleotides read TGTGCCAGCAGCCCCCGGACAGGGTCACAGACCCAGTACTTC. Its translation is CASSPRTGSQTQYF.

The CDR3, as DNA: TGTGCCAGCAGCTTTCCGGGACAGGGCCCCTACGAGCAGTACTTC. The encoded protein is CASSFPGQGPYEQYF. V usage is TRBV11-1 and J usage is TRBJ2-7; 9 bases map to TRBD1. CDR1 is SGHAT, CDR2 FQDESV, per germline (reference sequence). V lost 3 bases and J lost 2; bases outside the gene matches: 5. The CDR3 consists of 15 residues.

This sequence joins TRBV5-1 and TRBJ1-1, with unresolved D. The V end was cut by 3 bases, the J end by 1 base, with 7 bases between. The CDR3 extends over 13 amino acids. Germline CDR1 and CDR2: SGHRS and YFSETQ. DNA of the CDR3: TGCGCCAGCAGCTACGGATGGAACACTGAAGCTTTCTTT. This gives the protein CASSYGWNTEAFF. Full variable domain (rest looked up from reference TRBV5-1 and TRBJ1-1): KAGVTQTPRYLIKTRGQQVTLSCSPISGHRSVSWYQQTPGQGLQFLFEYFSETQRNKGNFPGRFSGRQFSNSRSEMNVSTLELGDSALYLCASSYGWNTEAFFGQGTRLTVV.

This clone was seen a single time. The chain links TRBV27 to TRBJ2-3; 7 bases are shared with TRBD1. The CDR3 covers 16 residues. Trimming cost V 4 bases and J 2 bases; bases outside gene matches: 9. CDR1 and CDR2 (germline): MNHEY, SMNVEV (reference sequence). The CDR3 bases are TGTGCCAGCAGTTACTGGGGACAGAGCTTCACAGATACGCAGTATTTT. Translated: CASSYWGQSFTDTQYF.

The chain joins TRBV15 to TRBJ1-2, with no clear D. The CDR3 is 14 residues long. Trimming took off 5 bases at V and 4 bases at J, with 14 bases between the two ends. Germline assignment: CDR1 LNHNV and CDR2 YYDKDF (reference sequence). Here the CDR3 DNA reads TGTGCCACCAGCTACAGAGGTGAGGGCTATGGCTACACCTTC. This translates into CATSYRGEGYGYTF.

Turning to this clone: Other DNA sequences in the sample encode the same CDR3. The J gene is TRBJ2-1, the V gene TRBV5-1; no definite D call. The CDR3 is 12 residues long. Trimming removed 0 bases from V and 8 bases from J, with 6 bases in between. CDR1 and CDR2 (germline): SGHRS, YFSETQ. The CDR3 DNA is TGCGCCAGCAGCTTGGTAGGAGATGAGCAGTTCTTC. Its protein is CASSLVGDEQFF. The complete variable domain, with remaining parts taken from reference TRBV5-1 and TRBJ2-1, reads KAGVTQTPRYLIKTRGQQVTLSCSPISGHRSVSWYQQTPGQGLQFLFEYFSETQRNKGNFPGRFSGRQFSNSRSEMNVSTLELGDSALYLCASSLVGDEQFFGPGTRLTVL.

The chain links TRBV5-5 to TRBJ2-7; a possible D gene is TRBD2 (6 bases). There are 16 residues in the CDR3. Germline CDR1 SGHKS, CDR2 YYEKEE (reference sequence). V lost 2 bases and J 3 bases, leaving 18 bases between the germline ends. CDR3 amino acids: CASSFSWGERVYEQYF. For the CDR3, the DNA is TGTGCCAGCAGCTTCAGTTGGGGGGAACGGGTCTACGAGCAGTACTTC.